These 19 T cell receptor beta chains were all obtained from the same sample, sequenced in a study of low-dose radiotherapy and immunotherapy resistance in tumors. TRAV- and TRBV-specific primers primed first-strand cDNA, covering alpha and beta chains. A roughly 20-cycle PCR with a constant-region primer and V-primer adapter amplified TCRs. One entry per CDR3 protein results from TCRdb running MiXCR on the reads. This sample has about 97,000 distinct CDR3 sequences, with 20% found just once. Time point in this sample: after trial treatment. As to treatment: LDRT plus nivolumab, ipilimumab, low-dose cyclophosphamide and aspirin (RACIN trial). The sequenced sample was PBMCs, obtained after low-dose radiotherapy plus immunotherapy. All receptors derive from a male donor with prostate cancer.

As for this clonotype: This likely reflects a read error, since a far larger clone is one base away. The chain employs TRBV26 and TRBJ2-1; the table assigns TRBD2, which was not confirmed against the DNA. TRBV26 is recorded as a pseudogene. CDR3 size: 16 residues. In DNA, the CDR3 is TGTGCCAGCAGTTCCTCGACTAGCGAGGGGTACAATGAGCAGTTCTTC. Its protein product is CASSSSTSEGYNEQFF.

This chain uses TRBV24-1 with TRBJ2-3; D gene uncertain. The V end was cut by 9 bases, the J end by 0 bases, with 9 bases between. The CDR3 is made up of 13 amino acids. Germline values: CDR1 KGHDR, CDR2 SFDVKD. The CDR3 protein is CATGTPSTDTQYF. Here the CDR3 DNA reads TGTGCCACCGGAACACCTAGCACAGATACGCAGTATTTT.

This clonotype was observed many times. The gene calls are TRBV3-1 and TRBJ2-1; 14 bases line up with TRBD2. The length of the CDR3 is 17 residues. CDR1 and CDR2 (germline): LGHDT, YNNKEL (reference sequence). With V trimmed by 1 base and J by 9 bases, 8 bases remained unmatched. CDR3 residues: CASSQARLAGGLGEQFF. In DNA form, the CDR3 reads TGTGCCAGCAGCCAAGCCAGACTAGCGGGGGGGCTGGGTGAGCAGTTCTTC.

This clonotype was counted at least ten times. The chain carries TRBV4-1 and TRBJ2-7; perhaps D is TRBD1 or TRBD2 (5 bases each). Germline values: CDR1 MGHRA, CDR2 YSYEKL. The V and J ends lost 1 base and 3 bases respectively, with 10 bases between them. The CDR3 sequence is 14 residues long. DNA of the CDR3: TGCGCCAGCAGCCAAGTGAGAGGGGACTACGAGCAGTACTTC. Residues: CASSQVRGDYEQYF.

The chain employs TRBV3-1 and TRBJ2-3, with D unresolved. The germline V gene has CDR1 LGHDT and CDR2 YNNKEL (reference sequence). Trimming pared 0 bases from V and 6 bases from J, leaving 7 bases between. This CDR3 has 13 residues. The CDR3 coding sequence is TGTGCCAGCAGCCAAGATTGGTATGATACGCAGTATTTT. This encodes CASSQDWYDTQYF.

This clonotype was counted many times. The germline gene is not matched at one end of the junction; a read error may be the cause. The chain uses TRBV24-1 and TRBJ2-1; TRBD1 might be the D (6 bases). The germline V gene encodes CDR1 KGHDR and CDR2 SFDVKD. The length of the CDR3 is 16 residues. The CDR3 is CATSDSGTQSYNEQFF. The CDR3, as DNA: TGTGCCACCAGCGATTCCGGGACACAGTCCTACAATGAGCAGTTCTTC.

A few counts support this clonotype. J is TRBJ2-3 and V is TRBV3-1, with 10 bases that match TRBD2. CDR1 is LGHDT and CDR2 is YNNKEL in the germline V gene (reference sequence). The CDR3 length is 15 residues. The V and J ends lost 4 bases and 7 bases, in that order; junction bases with no gene match: 8. CDR3 DNA sequence: TGTGCCAGCAGCCTCCTAGCGGGGGAACGTAATACGCAGTATTTT. This encodes CASSLLAGERNTQYF.

This clonotype was recorded at least ten times. The V and J genes are TRBV6-5 and TRBJ1-4, with D uncertain. Germline loops: CDR1 MNHEY, CDR2 SVGAGI. The CDR3 sequence is 13 residues long. V shed 7 bases and J shed 0 bases, with 6 bases lying between them. CDR3 in DNA: TGTGCCAGCAAGGGAGCAACTAATGAAAAACTGTTTTTT. The encoded protein is CASKGATNEKLFF.

This clonotype was observed many times. This sequence joins TRBV29-1 and TRBJ2-1, with D uncertain. V was trimmed by 8 bases and J by 4 bases, leaving 9 bases between them. CDR3 length: 11 residues. Looked up from germline, CDR1 is SQVTM and CDR2 is ANQGSEA. The CDR3 DNA reads TGCAGCTGCAAGGCTTACAATGAGCAGTTCTTC. The encoded protein is CSCKAYNEQFF.

At least ten counts were recorded for this clonotype. The genes are TRBV18 and TRBJ1-5, with D possibly being TRBD1 (5 bases). CDR3 length: 13 residues. The V and J ends lost 4 bases and 5 bases respectively, with 9 bases between them. Germline V gene data show CDR1 as KGHSH and CDR2 as LQKENI. CDR3: CASSRGSDQPQHF. CDR3 nucleotides: TGTGCCAGCTCACGGGGGAGTGATCAGCCCCAGCATTTT.

As for this clonotype: A much larger clonotype is one base distant, so this may be a read error. As the CDR3 is not closed by the conserved phenylalanine or tryptophan, this likely results from a read error. The chain recombines TRBV24-1 with TRBJ2-3, with a weak D call TRBD1 (6 bases). V was pared by 4 bases and J by 11 bases, with 12 bases between. The V gene's germline CDR1 is KGHDR and CDR2 SFDVKD. The CDR3 sequence is 12 residues long. The CDR3 is CATSETGVGQYL. CDR3 sequence (DNA): TGTGCCACCAGTGAGACAGGCGTCGGGCAGTATTTG.

This clonotype was recorded many times. This sequence joins TRBV11-2 and TRBJ2-3; possible D gene TRBD1, 5 bases. This CDR3 spans 15 amino acids. Trimming removed 6 bases at V and 2 bases at J, with 15 bases between. Germline CDR1 SGHAT, CDR2 FQNNGV. CDR3 bases: TGTGCCAGCAGACGGGCCCTGGGGCTCACAGATACGCAGTATTTT. Amino acid sequence: CASRRALGLTDTQYF.

This clonotype was seen repeatedly, ten times or more. The V and J genes are TRBV9 and TRBJ1-1; D not resolved. Germline V gene data show CDR1 as SGDLS and CDR2 as YYNGEE. CDR3 length: 14 amino acids. V was shortened by 4 bases and J by 0 bases, with 10 bases between the two germline ends. The chain's CDR3 is CASSPTIMNTEAFF. In nucleotides, the CDR3 is TGTGCCAGCAGCCCCACGATAATGAACACTGAAGCTTTCTTT.

As regards this clonotype: The likely explanation is a read error, given a far larger clone one base away. The V call is TRBV6-5, the J call TRBJ2-1, with 8 bases fitting TRBD1. With V trimmed by 6 bases and J by 10 bases, 17 bases remained unmatched. The germline V gene has CDR1 MNHEY and CDR2 SVGAGI. The CDR3 length is 16 residues. This chain's CDR3 is CASRSNQGARLDEQFF. The CDR3 nucleotides read TGTGCCAGCAGATCAAACCAGGGGGCGCGGTTGGACGAGCAGTTCTTC.

Ten or more counts support this clonotype. The chain joins TRBV6-2 or TRBV6-3 to TRBJ2-3; D remains unclear. In germline, CDR1 is MNHEY, CDR2 SVGEGT. The CDR3 length is 11 residues. As DNA, the CDR3 is TGTGCAACCCAGTGGGCGGATACGCAGTATTTT. Translation: CATQWADTQYF.

Notes on this clonotype: A far larger clone is just one base off, so this is likely a read error. The J gene is TRBJ2-7, the V gene TRBV24-1, with no clear D. This CDR3 comprises 12 residues. Germline V CDR1 and CDR2: KGHDR, SFDVKD. The CDR3 sequence is CASSLARYEEYF. CDR3 bases: TGTGCCAGCAGCCTGGCGCGCTACGAGGAGTACTTC.

This clonotype was picked up many times. The chain carries TRBV5-1 and TRBJ2-7, with 7 bases matching TRBD2. CDR3 length: 16 amino acids. Germline values: CDR1 SGHRS, CDR2 YFSETQ. V shed 4 bases, J shed 1 base, and the junction held 11 bases outside the gene matches. CDR3 residues: CASSLWDGGFSYEQYF. The CDR3 DNA follows: TGCGCCAGCAGCCTATGGGACGGGGGGTTTTCCTACGAGCAGTACTTC.

This clonotype occurred many times. V usage is TRBV20-1 and J usage is TRBJ2-2, with D uncertain. Trimming pared 1 base from V and 2 bases from J, leaving 5 bases between. Germline CDR1 is DFQATT and CDR2 is SNEGSKA (reference sequence). The CDR3 totals 13 residues. The CDR3: CSARARNTGELFF. CDR3 coding DNA: TGCAGTGCTAGAGCGCGAAACACCGGGGAGCTGTTTTTT.

In DNA, the CDR3 is TGTGCCAGCAGTGAACGGCGGTGGGAGCAGTACTTC. Protein product: CASSERRWEQYF. This chain connects TRBV6-2 or TRBV6-3 to TRBJ2-7; no reliable D call. Trimming took off 5 bases at V and 7 bases at J, with 12 bases between the two ends. CDR3 size: 12 residues. The germline V gene has CDR1 MNHEY and CDR2 SVGEGT.